A selection of T cell receptor beta chains follows, all from one sample in a study of control samples from healthy donors and cancer patients. Sequenced by immunoSEQ multiplex PCR; TCRdb stores in-frame clones only, minus some. The sample carries 130,000 or so clones, roughly nine tenths recorded once. Sequencing was carried out using PBMCs. Receptor source: a man aged 45 to 65 with head and neck cancer. Both conserved end residues are part of each CDR3. The order of the fields is V gene, CDR3 length, J gene, D gene, clone size, CDR3 DNA, CDR3 protein. The D gene is left open where the match is weak. Clone size is stated in some rows and not others, as once, few, many or a class when expanded.

v_gene: TRBV6-5; len: 12; j_gene: TRBJ1-3; d_gene: .; abundance: .; CDR3nt: TGTGCCACCCACTCCTCTGGAAACACCATATATTTT; CDR3aa: CATHSSGNTIYF
v_gene: TRBV6-5; len: 15; j_gene: TRBJ2-1; d_gene: .; abundance: .; CDR3nt: TGTGCCAGCAGCAGGAGGGGGGTAGGCGGTGATGAGCAGTTCTTC; CDR3aa: CASSRRGVGGDEQFF
v_gene: TRBV25-1; len: 15; j_gene: TRBJ2-7; d_gene: TRBD1; abundance: .; CDR3nt: TGTGCCAGCAGTGATCCCGGGACAGGGATCTACGAGCAGTACTTC; CDR3aa: CASSDPGTGIYEQYF
v_gene: TRBV4-1; len: 15; j_gene: TRBJ2-7; d_gene: TRBD1; abundance: .; CDR3nt: TGCGCCAGCAGCCACTCCGGGACAGGGTTCTACGAGCAGTACTTC; CDR3aa: CASSHSGTGFYEQYF
v_gene: TRBV2; len: 17; j_gene: TRBJ2-2; d_gene: .; abundance: .; CDR3nt: TGTGCCAGCAGTAAAGGGGGACTTAGTTTAGCCACCGGGGAGCTGTTTTTT; CDR3aa: CASSKGGLSLATGELFF
v_gene: TRBV6-1; len: 14; j_gene: TRBJ1-2; d_gene: TRBD1; abundance: .; CDR3nt: TGTGCCAGCAGTGACCGACAGGGGAACTATGGCTACACCTTC; CDR3aa: CASSDRQGNYGYTF
v_gene: TRBV11-2; len: 15; j_gene: TRBJ2-5; d_gene: .; abundance: .; CDR3nt: TGTGCCAGCAGAGACGGACTCCGGACAAAAGAGACCCAGTACTTC; CDR3aa: CASRDGLRTKETQYF
v_gene: TRBV19; len: 13; j_gene: TRBJ1-6; d_gene: .; abundance: .; CDR3nt: TGTGCCAGTAGCGACAGGACTAATTCACCCCTCCACTTT; CDR3aa: CASSDRTNSPLHF
v_gene: TRBV27; len: 14; j_gene: TRBJ1-5; d_gene: .; abundance: .; CDR3nt: TGTGCCAGCAGGGCCGGGCTGGGCAATCAGCCCCAGCATTTT; CDR3aa: CASRAGLGNQPQHF
v_gene: TRBV27; len: 15; j_gene: TRBJ2-5; d_gene: TRBD2; abundance: .; CDR3nt: TGTGCCAGCAGTTTACTAGCGGGAGGAGGTGAGACCCAGTACTTC; CDR3aa: CASSLLAGGGETQYF
v_gene: TRBV5-1; len: 16; j_gene: TRBJ2-4; d_gene: TRBD1; abundance: .; CDR3nt: TGCGCCAGCAGATCGGACAGGGGGCCGGCCAAAAACATTCAGTACTTC; CDR3aa: CASRSDRGPAKNIQYF
v_gene: TRBV29-1; len: 14; j_gene: TRBJ1-3; d_gene: .; abundance: .; CDR3nt: TGCAGCGCCGTTGGTCAGGGCTCTGGAAACACCATATATTTT; CDR3aa: CSAVGQGSGNTIYF
v_gene: TRBV5-1; len: 14; j_gene: TRBJ2-3; d_gene: .; abundance: few; CDR3nt: TGCGCCAGCAGCTTGGGACAGTTCACAGATACGCAGTATTTT; CDR3aa: CASSLGQFTDTQYF
v_gene: TRBV9; len: 15; j_gene: TRBJ1-4; d_gene: .; abundance: .; CDR3nt: TGTGCCAGCAGCTCCGGTGGGGATTTGAGCGAAAAACTGTTTTTT; CDR3aa: CASSSGGDLSEKLFF
v_gene: TRBV5-1; len: 15; j_gene: TRBJ2-7; d_gene: .; abundance: .; CDR3nt: TGCGCCAGCAGCCCCGGGACGGCCATCCTAGACGAGCAGTACTTC; CDR3aa: CASSPGTAILDEQYF
v_gene: TRBV24-1; len: 15; j_gene: TRBJ2-5; d_gene: TRBD2; abundance: .; CDR3nt: TGTGCCACCAGTGATAGAGCGGGGGGGCAAGAGACCCAGTACTTC; CDR3aa: CATSDRAGGQETQYF
v_gene: TRBV10-3; len: 14; j_gene: TRBJ2-7; d_gene: .; abundance: .; CDR3nt: TGTGCCATCAGGGCAGGGAACGCACACTACGAGCAGTACTTC; CDR3aa: CAIRAGNAHYEQYF
v_gene: TRBV25-1; len: 11; j_gene: TRBJ2-3; d_gene: .; abundance: .; CDR3nt: TGTGCCAGCGGACCAGAAGATACGCAGTATTTT; CDR3aa: CASGPEDTQYF
v_gene: TRBV18; len: 14; j_gene: TRBJ1-5; d_gene: .; abundance: .; CDR3nt: TGTGCCAGCTCACCTGACAGCATAACCCAGCCCCAGCATTTT; CDR3aa: CASSPDSITQPQHF
v_gene: TRBV30; len: 16; j_gene: TRBJ2-7; d_gene: TRBD1; abundance: .; CDR3nt: TGTGCCTGGAGTCCCCGTACGGGACAGGGGATCCACGAGCAGTACTTC; CDR3aa: CAWSPRTGQGIHEQYF
v_gene: TRBV19; len: 17; j_gene: TRBJ2-1; d_gene: .; abundance: .; CDR3nt: TGTGCCAGTAGTATATCGTGGACGGCTGAGGGGCCCAATGAGCAGTTCTTC; CDR3aa: CASSISWTAEGPNEQFF
v_gene: TRBV24-1; len: 19; j_gene: TRBJ2-3; d_gene: TRBD2; abundance: .; CDR3nt: TGTGCCACCAGTGCCCTATCGGGGACTAGCGGGGGGAGCACAGATACGCAGTATTTT; CDR3aa: CATSALSGTSGGSTDTQYF
v_gene: TRBV7-6; len: 18; j_gene: TRBJ2-1; d_gene: TRBD2; abundance: .; CDR3nt: TGTGCCAGCAGCTTGGGGGGGTTAGGAGGAGGAAGGTTCAATGAGCAGTTCTTC; CDR3aa: CASSLGGLGGGRFNEQFF
v_gene: TRBV3-1/TRBV3-2; len: 20; j_gene: TRBJ1-4; d_gene: TRBD1; abundance: .; CDR3nt: TGTGCCAGCAGCCAAGATTCCCCCGTCTTCCAGGGACAGGGTGGGGAAAAACTGTTTTTT; CDR3aa: CASSQDSPVFQGQGGEKLFF
v_gene: TRBV21-1; len: 19; j_gene: TRBJ1-3; d_gene: .; abundance: .; CDR3nt: TGTGCCAGCAGCAAAGGTCGCCAGGGGGCGTCCCGGTCTGGAAACACCATATATTTT; CDR3aa: CASSKGRQGASRSGNTIYF
v_gene: TRBV18; len: 16; j_gene: TRBJ1-3; d_gene: .; abundance: .; CDR3nt: TGTGCCAGCTCACCCCTGGACGGCCCAGGAGGAAACACCATATATTTT; CDR3aa: CASSPLDGPGGNTIYF
v_gene: TRBV6-5; len: 15; j_gene: TRBJ1-2; d_gene: TRBD1; abundance: few; CDR3nt: TGTGCCAGCAGAGCCGGGACAGGGTCTATTCGGGGCTACACCTTC; CDR3aa: CASRAGTGSIRGYTF
v_gene: TRBV29-1; len: 17; j_gene: TRBJ2-7; d_gene: TRBD1; abundance: .; CDR3nt: TGCAGCGTCGTTGTCGGTACCGGGACAGGGGGCCCCTACGAGCAGTACTTC; CDR3aa: CSVVVGTGTGGPYEQYF
v_gene: TRBV19; len: 15; j_gene: TRBJ1-3; d_gene: .; abundance: .; CDR3nt: TGTGCCAGTAGTATCAACCACCGCTCTGGAAACACCATATATTTT; CDR3aa: CASSINHRSGNTIYF
v_gene: TRBV7-9; len: 18; j_gene: TRBJ2-1; d_gene: TRBD2; abundance: .; CDR3nt: TGTGCCAGCAGCCCTACGAGCAGGGACTACCACAAATACAATGAGCAGTTCTTC; CDR3aa: CASSPTSRDYHKYNEQFF
v_gene: TRBV7-9; len: 13; j_gene: TRBJ2-1; d_gene: .; abundance: .; CDR3nt: TGTGCCAGCAGCTTAGGGTTAAACAATGAGCAGTTCTTC; CDR3aa: CASSLGLNNEQFF
v_gene: TRBV5-1; len: 16; j_gene: TRBJ1-2; d_gene: TRBD1; abundance: .; CDR3nt: TGCGCCAGCAGCTTGGTGGGTATCGGACAGGGCTATGGCTACACCTTC; CDR3aa: CASSLVGIGQGYGYTF
v_gene: TRBV15; len: 12; j_gene: TRBJ2-1; d_gene: .; abundance: .; CDR3nt: TGTGCCACCGGAATCTCCTACAATGAGCAGTTCTTC; CDR3aa: CATGISYNEQFF
v_gene: TRBV5-6; len: 15; j_gene: TRBJ1-1; d_gene: .; abundance: .; CDR3nt: TGTGCCAGCAGCCTTGAACGGGTTGGATACACTGAAGCTTTCTTT; CDR3aa: CASSLERVGYTEAFF
v_gene: TRBV7-9; len: 14; j_gene: TRBJ2-7; d_gene: .; abundance: .; CDR3nt: TGTGCCAGCAGCTTAGTCGGCAAGACCTACGAGCAGTACTTC; CDR3aa: CASSLVGKTYEQYF
v_gene: TRBV2; len: 13; j_gene: TRBJ2-1; d_gene: TRBD1; abundance: .; CDR3nt: TGTGCCAGCAGCGAACTACAGGGGGGCGAGCAGTTCTTC; CDR3aa: CASSELQGGEQFF
v_gene: TRBV2; len: 16; j_gene: TRBJ2-1; d_gene: .; abundance: .; CDR3nt: TGTGCCAGCAGTGGGGCTCTCCTAGGGGACTACAATGAGCAGTTCTTC; CDR3aa: CASSGALLGDYNEQFF
v_gene: TRBV5-1; len: 14; j_gene: TRBJ2-2; d_gene: .; abundance: .; CDR3nt: TGCGCCAGCAGCCCAGGACAGAACACCGGGGAGCTGTTTTTT; CDR3aa: CASSPGQNTGELFF
v_gene: TRBV5-1; len: 14; j_gene: TRBJ2-1; d_gene: .; abundance: .; CDR3nt: TGCGCCAGCAGCTTCTTAACAGTCAACAATGAGCAGTTCTTC; CDR3aa: CASSFLTVNNEQFF
v_gene: TRBV7-6; len: 18; j_gene: TRBJ2-7; d_gene: TRBD1; abundance: .; CDR3nt: TGTGCCAGCAGCTTATCCCTCGGTACGGGGACAGGGGGCTACGAGCAGTACTTC; CDR3aa: CASSLSLGTGTGGYEQYF
v_gene: TRBV5-1; len: 17; j_gene: TRBJ2-3; d_gene: TRBD1; abundance: .; CDR3nt: TGCGCCAGCAGCTTGGGGACAGGGGTGGTGACCACAGATACGCAGTATTTT; CDR3aa: CASSLGTGVVTTDTQYF
v_gene: TRBV9; len: 15; j_gene: TRBJ2-1; d_gene: TRBD1; abundance: .; CDR3nt: TGTGCCAGCAGCCCATGGGGACAGGCTTCGGGGGAGCAGTTCTTC; CDR3aa: CASSPWGQASGEQFF
v_gene: TRBV7-9; len: 12; j_gene: TRBJ1-1; d_gene: .; abundance: once; CDR3nt: TGTGCCAGCAGCTATGGGGGGGATGAAGCTTTCTTT; CDR3aa: CASSYGGDEAFF
v_gene: TRBV27; len: 17; j_gene: TRBJ2-7; d_gene: .; abundance: .; CDR3nt: TGTGCCAGCAGTCGTTTCATACAGACAGGAATTTCCTACGAGCAGTACTTC; CDR3aa: CASSRFIQTGISYEQYF
v_gene: TRBV5-6; len: 13; j_gene: TRBJ2-7; d_gene: .; abundance: .; CDR3nt: TGTGCCAGCAGCTTTGGAACGTCCTACGAGCAGTACTTC; CDR3aa: CASSFGTSYEQYF
v_gene: TRBV19; len: 16; j_gene: TRBJ2-3; d_gene: TRBD2; abundance: .; CDR3nt: TGTGCCAGTAGGACGGTGACTAGCGGGAGAACAGGTACGCAGTATTTT; CDR3aa: CASRTVTSGRTGTQYF
v_gene: TRBV27; len: 15; j_gene: TRBJ2-7; d_gene: TRBD1; abundance: once; CDR3nt: TGTGCCAGCAGTTCCCCCGGCACAGGGGGCGGCGAGCAGTACTTC; CDR3aa: CASSSPGTGGGEQYF
v_gene: TRBV14; len: 13; j_gene: TRBJ2-3; d_gene: .; abundance: .; CDR3nt: TGTGCCAGCAGCCCGACCTCGGTGGATACGCAGTATTTT; CDR3aa: CASSPTSVDTQYF
v_gene: TRBV6-6; len: 16; j_gene: TRBJ1-6; d_gene: .; abundance: few; CDR3nt: TGTGCCAGCCGGTTCGAGGAAAATATGGGTAATTCACCCCTCCACTTT; CDR3aa: CASRFEENMGNSPLHF
v_gene: TRBV5-1; len: 17; j_gene: TRBJ2-3; d_gene: .; abundance: .; CDR3nt: TGCGCCAGCAGCTTGATGTTCACAGGCCTAAGCACAGATACGCAGTATTTT; CDR3aa: CASSLMFTGLSTDTQYF
v_gene: TRBV5-4; len: 15; j_gene: TRBJ2-6; d_gene: .; abundance: .; CDR3nt: TGTGCCAGCAGCTTGGGCTTTAGTGGGGCCAACGTCCTGACTTTC; CDR3aa: CASSLGFSGANVLTF
v_gene: TRBV18; len: 15; j_gene: TRBJ2-5; d_gene: TRBD1; abundance: once; CDR3nt: TGTGCCAGCTCTCCACCGGGACAGCAACAAGAGACCCAGTACTTC; CDR3aa: CASSPPGQQQETQYF
v_gene: TRBV3-1/TRBV3-2; len: 15; j_gene: TRBJ2-7; d_gene: .; abundance: .; CDR3nt: TGTGCCAGCAGCCAAGGGTTGGGGATCTGGTACGAGCAGTACTTC; CDR3aa: CASSQGLGIWYEQYF
v_gene: TRBV7-9; len: 14; j_gene: TRBJ2-7; d_gene: .; abundance: .; CDR3nt: TGTGCCAGCAGCCCCCTTGGGGGGGGGCACGAGCAGTACTTC; CDR3aa: CASSPLGGGHEQYF
v_gene: TRBV2; len: 10; j_gene: TRBJ2-1; d_gene: .; abundance: .; CDR3nt: TGTGCCAGCAGTGGGAGTGAGCAGTTCTTC; CDR3aa: CASSGSEQFF
v_gene: TRBV4-1; len: 16; j_gene: TRBJ1-2; d_gene: TRBD1; abundance: .; CDR3nt: TGCGCCAGCAGCCAAGACACCCCGGGACAGAGGAGTGGCTACACCTTC; CDR3aa: CASSQDTPGQRSGYTF